The present TCR beta chain was sequenced within a study of blood T cell repertoires in COVID-19. Under the authors' procedure: Amplified reference gene primers provided the basis for estimating nucleated cell counts. Only in-frame clones appear in the TCRdb table, and some are missing; sequencing was by immunoSEQ multiplex PCR. Clonal size and the V and J genes are those of that table, whereas D and trimming came from the DNA. The sample consists of a few hundred thousand clones, roughly 88% of them appearing once. To note about this clone: The junction differs from germline at one of its ends, possibly a read error.

This TCR was sampled from a man aged 25 to 45 who had recovered from COVID-19. Sequenced sample: PBMCs or T cells enriched from blood (not recorded which).

CDR3: CASSLRYQKFFDF. The CDR3 DNA follows: TGTGCCAGCAGCTTGAGATACCAAAAGTTCTTTGACTTC. The chain joins TRBV12-3 or TRBV12-4 to TRBJ2-7, with D hard to call. CDR3 size: 13 residues.